The clone carrying this T cell receptor (beta chain) has at least ten counts. V shed 3 bases and J shed 0 bases, with 15 bases lying between them. Per the germline V gene, CDR1 is SNHLY and CDR2 is FYNNEI. The length of the CDR3 is 16 residues. This sample is part of a study of low-dose radiotherapy and immunotherapy resistance in tumors. The overall study: Cohort 2's total reached 13 Gy over 26 weeks, at 1 Gy per fraction every two weeks. Cyclophosphamide infusions of 200 mg/m2 came every two weeks, one day before radiation-immunotherapy. Intravenous ipilimumab 1 mg/kg every six weeks was given with nivolumab 240 mg every two weeks.

TRAV- and TRBV-specific primers were used for first-strand cDNA, which covered alpha and beta chains. Both a constant-region primer and a V-primer adapter served to amplify TCRs across roughly 20 PCR cycles. A single record per CDR3 protein comes from TCRdb applying MiXCR to the reads. The sample shows about 82,000 distinct CDR3 sequences, over 15% of them seen only once. Noted time point: before trial treatment. The clonotype was recovered from a male donor with prostate cancer. Sequences were derived from PBMCs, sampled before treatment. This sequence joins TRBV2 and TRBJ2-7, with D possibly being TRBD1 (5 bases). In DNA, the CDR3 is TGTGCCAGCAGTGACATGCAGGGATTCTTCTCCTACGAGCAGTACTTC. Translated, it gives CASSDMQGFFSYEQYF.